The 21 T cell receptor beta chains below all came from one sample that was sequenced in a study of regulatory T cells in long-lasting Graves disease. Building the TCR beta libraries relied on iRepertoire HTBI primers, and CDR3 regions underwent Arm-PCR. TCRdb ran MiXCR on the multiplex PCR reads and lists one entry per CDR3 protein. The sample lists hundreds of thousands of distinct CDR3 sequences; 15% to 20% were seen once. Noted time point: newly diagnosed GD, antithyroid drugs for less than 3 months. PBMC RNA served as the TCR library source. Sequences were derived from peripheral blood mononuclear cells (PBMCs), sampled at new diagnosis, from a patient treated with antithyroid drugs. These receptors all come from a female donor with Graves disease.

A few counts support this clonotype. This rearrangement joins TRBV29-1 to TRBJ1-1; 9 bases match TRBD1. The CDR3 runs to 12 residues. The germline gives CDR1 SQVTM, CDR2 ANQGSEA. Trimming removed 3 bases from V and 5 bases from J; junction bases left unmatched: 1. CDR3 sequence reads: CSVDGQGTEAFF. The CDR3 nucleotides read TGCAGCGTTGACGGACAGGGGACTGAAGCTTTCTTT.

This clonotype has just one count. The chain combines TRBV11-3 with TRBJ2-7; 12 bases are a match to TRBD2. CDR3 length: 18 residues. V was pared by 5 bases and J by 0 bases, with 11 bases of the junction left unmatched. From germline, CDR1 is SGHNT and CDR2 YENEEA. The chain's CDR3 is CASSRELAGGPRSYEQYF. The CDR3, as DNA: TGTGCCAGCAGCCGCGAGCTAGCGGGAGGGCCACGCTCCTACGAGCAGTACTTC.

Notes on this clonotype: Being one base from a much bigger clone, this may be a read error. J is TRBJ2-5 and V is TRBV7-6; 8 bases agree with TRBD1. Germline V gene sequence: CDR1 SGHVS, CDR2 FNYEAQ. The CDR3 is made up of 14 amino acids. CDR3: CASSSGTGQETRYF. The DNA for the CDR3 is TGTGCCAGCAGCTCCGGGACAGGTCAAGAGACCCGGTACTTC.

Comment on this clonotype: A much larger clone differs from this one at a single base, so this may be a read error. The CDR3 sequence: CASSYHYGGAEDTQYF. As DNA, the CDR3 is TGTGCCAGCAGTTATCATTACGGGGGGGCTGAAGATACGCAGTATTTT. J is TRBJ2-3 and V is TRBV6-9; 8 bases are a match to TRBD2. CDR3 size: 16 residues. Germline V gene data show CDR1 as MNHGY and CDR2 as SVAAGI. The trim removed 2 bases at V and 5 bases at J, leaving 9 bases unmatched.

The chain combines TRBV6-1 with TRBJ1-5, with D unresolved. V dropped 0 bases and J dropped 0 bases, with 12 bases sitting between them. Germline V gives CDR1 MNHNS, CDR2 SASEGT. The CDR3 loop spans 17 amino acids. DNA for the CDR3: TGTGCCAGCAGTGAAGCGCAGTGGCCCACTAGCAATCAGCCCCAGCATTTT. Residues: CASSEAQWPTSNQPQHF.

This chain uses TRBV6-5 with TRBJ1-1, with TRBD1 matching 7 bases. The CDR3 loop spans 15 amino acids. Germline trimming cut 2 bases from V and 0 bases from J; bases unmatched to any gene: 3. CDR1 MNHEY and CDR2 SVGAGI come from the germline V gene. The CDR3 reads CASSYGDRLNTEAFF. The CDR3 DNA reads as TGTGCCAGCAGTTACGGGGACAGATTGAACACTGAAGCTTTCTTT.

This clonotype came up many times. The rearrangement joins TRBV2 to TRBJ2-1, with a tentative D call TRBD2 (5 bases). With 2 bases removed from V and 8 bases from J, the gap between germline ends came to 19 bases. CDR1 is SNHLY and CDR2 is FYNNEI in the germline V gene. This CDR3 contains 16 residues. CDR3 in DNA: TGTGCCAGCAGTGAACTCTTAGCGTGGACGGGCGATGAGCAGTTCTTC. Translating it yields CASSELLAWTGDEQFF. The full variable domain, completed using reference TRBV2 and TRBJ2-1, is EPEVTQTPSHQVTQMGQEVILRCVPISNHLYFYWYRQILGQKVEFLVSFYNNEISEKSEIFDDQFSVERPDGSNFTLKIRSTKLEDSAMYFCASSELLAWTGDEQFFGPGTRLTVL.

Points on this clonotype: This probably arose from a read error, given a far larger clone one base away. V is TRBV3-1 and J is TRBJ2-4, with a weak D call TRBD2 (5 bases). The closer fit of TRBJ2-5 to the DNA end suggests the J call may be wrong. This CDR3 comprises 12 residues. Germline-derived CDR1 and CDR2 are LGHDT and YNNKEL (reference sequence). For the CDR3, the DNA is TGTGCCAGCAGCCTTTTCGAGGGGACCCAGTACTTC. It translates to CASSLFEGTQYF.

This clonotype occurred many times. The rearrangement joins TRBV6-1 to TRBJ1-1, with D hard to call. Germline V gene lookup returns CDR1 MNHNS and CDR2 SASEGT. This CDR3 comprises 13 residues. Trimming removed 2 bases at V and 3 bases at J, with 7 bases between. CDR3 coding DNA: TGTGCCAGCAGTGAAAGGAGGGACACTGAAGCTTTCTTT. Protein product: CASSERRDTEAFF.

This clonotype occurred many times. V is TRBV5-6 and J is TRBJ1-1; D perhaps matches TRBD1 (5 bases). The CDR3 is 14 amino acids. Per the germline V gene, CDR1 is SGHDT and CDR2 is YYEEEE. Between the trimmed V and J ends, which lost 7 bases and 13 bases, there was a span of 26 bases. The CDR3: CASHQGFGHEEVFF. CDR3 bases: TGTGCCAGCCATCAGGGATTTGGTCATGAAGAGGTTTTCTTT.

This clonotype came up many times. The chain employs TRBV28 and TRBJ2-2, with TRBD2 matching over 11 bases. Germline values: CDR1 MDHEN, CDR2 SYDVKM. V gave up 4 bases and J gave up 7 bases; unmatched junction bases: 11. This CDR3 region has 17 residues. The CDR3, as DNA: TGTGCCAGCAGTTCATCACGACTAGCGGGACCGCACGGGGAGCTGTTTTTT. Translating it yields CASSSSRLAGPHGELFF.

The chain recombines TRBV15 with TRBJ1-3; D not resolved. With 0 bases removed from V and 4 bases from J, the gap between germline ends came to 19 bases. Germline CDR1 reads LNHNV; CDR2 reads YYDKDF (reference sequence). This CDR3 is built from 18 residues. This CDR3 is CATSRDLMGGGMGNTIYF. In nucleotides, the CDR3 is TGTGCCACCAGCAGAGATCTGATGGGAGGTGGGATGGGAAACACCATATATTTT.

This clonotype appeared many times. The gene calls are TRBV27 and TRBJ2-7, with 7 nucleotides matching TRBD2. Trimming cost V 5 bases and J 1 base; bases outside gene matches: 11. Germline values: CDR1 MNHEY, CDR2 SMNVEV (reference sequence). The CDR3 length is 16 residues. This CDR3 is CASSRRSGTGSYEQYF. In DNA form, the CDR3 reads TGTGCCAGCAGTCGCCGGAGCGGGACGGGATCCTACGAGCAGTACTTC.

V gene TRBV6-1 combines with J gene TRBJ1-4, with TRBD1 identical over 8 bases. J was trimmed by 8 bases and V by 5 bases; bases with no gene match: 7. Germline CDR1 reads MNHNS; CDR2 reads SASEGT. The CDR3 is made up of 14 amino acids. CDR3 in amino acids: CASSTGQGSEKLFF. The CDR3 bases are TGTGCCAGCAGTACTGGACAGGGATCGGAAAAACTGTTTTTT.

This clonotype was counted at least ten times. The rearrangement links TRBV12-3 or TRBV12-4 to TRBJ2-2; 9 bases match TRBD1. The CDR3 extends over 14 amino acids. V lost 5 bases, J lost 7 bases, and 5 bases stayed unmatched. The CDR3 region is CASSLGQGVGELFF. The CDR3 DNA reads as TGTGCCAGCAGTCTGGGACAGGGAGTCGGGGAGCTGTTTTTT.

This clonotype has a handful of counts. A far larger clone is a single base away, which makes a read error likely. It is unclear where the CDR3 begins or ends on the DNA, so no DNA is shown, and the CDR3 is as TCRdb lists it. The chain uses TRBV7-8 and TRBJ1-2. The CDR3 has 15 residues if both end residues are counted. Germline V gene lookup returns CDR1 SGHVS and CDR2 FQNEAQ. CDR3 in amino acids: CASSWGGGSNYGHTF.

At least ten counts were recorded for this clonotype. The CDR3 region is CAISEAAGGNYGYTF. Written as DNA, the CDR3 is TGTGCCATCAGTGAGGCGGCTGGGGGGAACTATGGCTACACCTTC. The chain links TRBV10-3 to TRBJ1-2; D is possibly TRBD1 (5 bases). The germline V gene has CDR1 ENHRY and CDR2 SYGVKD. This CDR3 comprises 15 residues. The V and J ends lost 2 bases and 2 bases respectively, with 12 bases between them.

The genes are TRBV7-9 and TRBJ2-6, with a possible D match to TRBD1 (6 bases). Trimming shortened V by 7 bases and J by 0 bases, and 10 bases separated the two germline ends. Germline CDR1 is SEHNR and CDR2 is FQNEAQ (reference sequence). The CDR3 spans 15 residues. This chain's CDR3 is CASNRGGSGANVLTF. Here the CDR3 DNA reads TGTGCCAGCAACCGAGGGGGCTCTGGGGCCAACGTCCTGACTTTC.

This clonotype occurred many times. J is TRBJ1-2 and V is TRBV28; D unclear. With 5 bases removed from V and 3 bases from J, the gap between germline ends came to 7 bases. From germline, CDR1 is MDHEN and CDR2 SYDVKM. The CDR3 contains 12 residues. CDR3 protein: CASSPPHYGYTF. In DNA, the CDR3 is TGTGCCAGCAGTCCACCCCACTATGGCTACACCTTC.

The sample holds many counts of this clonotype. CDR3 DNA: TGTGCCAGCAATGAGAGCGGACGGCAAAACATTCAGTACTTC. Translation gives CASNESGRQNIQYF. The chain joins TRBV6-1 to TRBJ2-4; TRBD2 is a possible D gene (5 bases). This CDR3 is built from 14 residues. V was shortened by 7 bases and J by 5 bases, with 15 bases between the two germline ends. Germline CDR1 MNHNS, CDR2 SASEGT.

This clonotype turned up a few times. CDR3 sequence reads: CASSVVGSGNTIYF. The CDR3 DNA sequence: TGTGCCAGCAGCGTCGTCGGGTCTGGAAACACCATATATTTT. V usage is TRBV14 and J usage is TRBJ1-3; D unresolved. CDR1 and CDR2 (germline): SGHDN, FVKESK. V was trimmed by 5 bases and J by 1 base, leaving 9 bases between them. This CDR3 is 14 amino acids long. The full variable domain, in which reference TRBV14 and TRBJ1-3 provide the parts outside the CDR3, is EAGVTQFPSHSVIEKGQTVTLRCDPISGHDNLYWYRRVMGKEIKFLLHFVKESKQDESGMPNNRFLAERTGGTYSTLKVQPAELEDSGVYFCASSVVGSGNTIYFGEGSWLTVV.